These 10 T cell receptor beta chains share one sample of origin, sequenced in a study of blood T cell repertoires in COVID-19. Clones were read by immunoSEQ multiplex PCR, and TCRdb kept only the in-frame ones, dropping some. The table shows roughly 250,000 clones, with roughly three quarters occurring only once. Sequenced material: peripheral blood. The receptors derive from a middle-aged woman with active or convalescent COVID-19.

The V and J genes are TRBV12-5 and TRBJ2-7, with TRBD2 as a possible D gene (5 bases). Germline V gene lookup returns CDR1 LGHNT and CDR2 FRNRAP. CDR3 length equals 12 residues. Trimming pared 7 bases from V and 4 bases from J, leaving 11 bases between. The CDR3 here is CASERAGYEQYF. CDR3 in DNA: TGTGCTAGTGAGAGGGCGGGTTACGAGCAGTACTTC.

This chain joins TRBV7-9 and TRBJ2-7; D remains ambiguous. Looked up from germline, CDR1 is SEHNR and CDR2 is FQNEAQ (reference sequence). The V gene lost 5 bases and the J gene lost 5 bases, with 16 bases spanning the gap. The CDR3 loop spans 14 amino acids. CDR3 DNA: TGTGCCAGCAGCCAATCGACAACATACGACGAGCAGTACTTC. Amino acid sequence: CASSQSTTYDEQYF.

The chain recombines TRBV3-1 (or the pseudogene TRBV3-2) with TRBJ1-2; D remains ambiguous. This CDR3 is built from 15 residues. V was cut by 0 bases and J by 0 bases, with 8 bases left in between. Germline V lookup: CDR1 LGHDT, CDR2 YNNKEL (reference sequence). CDR3 nucleotides: TGTGCCAGCAGCCAAGAGACAAGCTCTAACTATGGCTACACCTTC. Protein product: CASSQETSSNYGYTF.

The rearrangement links TRBV30 to TRBJ1-3, with a tentative D call TRBD1 (5 bases). CDR3 size: 13 residues. The V end was cut by 0 bases, the J end by 4 bases, with 7 bases between. The germline V gene has CDR1 GTSNPN and CDR2 SVGIG (reference sequence). Here the CDR3 reads CAWSVRQGNTIYF. The CDR3, as DNA: TGTGCCTGGAGTGTACGACAGGGAAACACCATATATTTT.

Many counts were recorded for this clone. The genes are TRBV6-5 and TRBJ2-7, with D maybe TRBD1 (6 bases). The length of the CDR3 is 13 residues. Trimming stripped 4 bases from V and 5 bases from J, with 12 bases between. Germline CDR1 MNHEY, CDR2 SVGAGI. CDR3 region: CASSLQGTHEQYF. The DNA of the CDR3 is TGTGCCAGCAGTTTACAGGGAACCCACGAGCAGTACTTC.

The chain combines TRBV7-5 with TRBJ1-1; TRBD1 is the table's D call, not checked against the DNA. TRBV7-5 is described as a pseudogene. The CDR3 has 14 residues. CDR3 DNA sequence: TGTGTCAGAAGCTTTAGACATCAACAGGGTGAAGCTTTCTTT. This gives the protein CVRSFRHQQGEAFF.

This clone was seen at least ten times. This sample also contains other DNA sequences that code for the same CDR3. The CDR3 loop reads CASSEDRGLQETQYF. The CDR3 DNA is TGTGCCAGCAGTGAGGACAGGGGGCTCCAAGAGACCCAGTACTTC. This chain connects TRBV2 to TRBJ2-5, with 11 bases matching TRBD1. The V gene's germline CDR1 is SNHLY and CDR2 FYNNEI. The CDR3 spans 15 residues. V lost 3 bases, J lost 1 base, and 1 base stayed unmatched.

This sequence joins TRBV5-4 and TRBJ2-3, with 7 nucleotides matching TRBD1. The CDR3 contains 15 residues. Germline V gene data show CDR1 as SGHNT and CDR2 as YYREEE (reference sequence). V shed 4 bases and J 1 base; nucleotides not matched to a gene: 6. This CDR3 is CASSVTGLGTDTQYF. Written as DNA, the CDR3 is TGTGCCAGCAGCGTGACAGGGCTGGGCACAGATACGCAGTATTTT.

The chain carries TRBV7-9 and TRBJ2-7; 7 bases agree with TRBD1. The CDR3 is 12 residues long. Germline V lookup: CDR1 SEHNR, CDR2 FQNEAQ (reference sequence). The J segment lost 6 bases and the V segment lost 5 bases, leaving 4 bases of the junction unmatched. CDR3: CASSPQGLEQYV. The CDR3 DNA reads as TGTGCCAGCAGCCCACAGGGGCTCGAGCAGTACGTC.

The chain combines TRBV7-9 with TRBJ2-5; 8 bases map to TRBD1. The germline CDR1 and CDR2 sequences are SEHNR and FQNEAQ (reference sequence). This CDR3 comprises 16 residues. The J segment lost 4 bases and the V segment lost 1 base, leaving 8 bases of the junction unmatched. The CDR3 nucleotides are TGTGCCAGCAGCTTAGGAGACAGGGGCCCCCGAGAGACCCAGTACTTC. This codes for CASSLGDRGPRETQYF.